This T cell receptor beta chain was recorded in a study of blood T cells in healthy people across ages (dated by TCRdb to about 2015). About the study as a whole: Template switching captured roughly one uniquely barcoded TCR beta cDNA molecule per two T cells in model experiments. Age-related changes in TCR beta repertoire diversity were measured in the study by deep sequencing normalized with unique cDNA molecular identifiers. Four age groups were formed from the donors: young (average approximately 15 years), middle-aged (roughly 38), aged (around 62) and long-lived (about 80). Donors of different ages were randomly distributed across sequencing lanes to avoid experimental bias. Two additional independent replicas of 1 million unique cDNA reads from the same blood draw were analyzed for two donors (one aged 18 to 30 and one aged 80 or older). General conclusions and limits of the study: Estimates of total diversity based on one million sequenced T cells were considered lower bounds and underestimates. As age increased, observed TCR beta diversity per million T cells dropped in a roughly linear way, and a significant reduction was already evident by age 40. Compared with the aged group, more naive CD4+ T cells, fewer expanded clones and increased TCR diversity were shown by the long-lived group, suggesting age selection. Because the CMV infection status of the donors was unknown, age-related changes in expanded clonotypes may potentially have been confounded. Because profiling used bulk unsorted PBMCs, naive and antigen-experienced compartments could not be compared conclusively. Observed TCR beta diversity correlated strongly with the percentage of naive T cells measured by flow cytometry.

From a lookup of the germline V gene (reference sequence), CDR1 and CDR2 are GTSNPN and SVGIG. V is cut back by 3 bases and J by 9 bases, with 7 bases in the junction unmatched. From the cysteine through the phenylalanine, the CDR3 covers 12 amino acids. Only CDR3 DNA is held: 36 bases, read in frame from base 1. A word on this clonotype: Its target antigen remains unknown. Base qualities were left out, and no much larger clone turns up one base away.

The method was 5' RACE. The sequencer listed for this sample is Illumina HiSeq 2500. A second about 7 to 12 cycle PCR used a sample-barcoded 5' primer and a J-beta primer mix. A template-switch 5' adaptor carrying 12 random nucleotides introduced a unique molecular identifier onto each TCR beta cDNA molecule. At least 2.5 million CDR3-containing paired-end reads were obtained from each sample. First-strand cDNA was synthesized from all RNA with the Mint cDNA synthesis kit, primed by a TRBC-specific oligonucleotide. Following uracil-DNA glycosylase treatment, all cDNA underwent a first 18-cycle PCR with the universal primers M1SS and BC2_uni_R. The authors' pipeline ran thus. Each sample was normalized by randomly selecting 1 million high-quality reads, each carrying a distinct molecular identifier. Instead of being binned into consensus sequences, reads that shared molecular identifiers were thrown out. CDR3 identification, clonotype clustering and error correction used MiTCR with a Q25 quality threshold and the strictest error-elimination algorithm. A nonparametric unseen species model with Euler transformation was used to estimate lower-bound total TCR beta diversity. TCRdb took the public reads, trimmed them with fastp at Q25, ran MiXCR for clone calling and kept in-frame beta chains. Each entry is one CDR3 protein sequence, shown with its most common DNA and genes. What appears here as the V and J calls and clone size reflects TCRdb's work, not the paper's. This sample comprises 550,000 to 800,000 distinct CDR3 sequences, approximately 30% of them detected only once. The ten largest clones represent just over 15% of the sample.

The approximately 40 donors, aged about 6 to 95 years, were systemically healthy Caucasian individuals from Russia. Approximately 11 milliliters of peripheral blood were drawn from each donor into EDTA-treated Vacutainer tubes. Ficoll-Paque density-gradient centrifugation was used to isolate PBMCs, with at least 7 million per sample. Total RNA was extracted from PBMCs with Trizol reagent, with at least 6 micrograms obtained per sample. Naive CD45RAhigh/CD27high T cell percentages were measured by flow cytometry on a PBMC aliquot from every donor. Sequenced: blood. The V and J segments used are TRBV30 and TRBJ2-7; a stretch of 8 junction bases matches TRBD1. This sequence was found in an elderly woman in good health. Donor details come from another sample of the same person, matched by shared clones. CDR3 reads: CAWSRGLNAQYF. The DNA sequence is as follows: TGTGCCTGGAGCAGGGGGCTCAACGCGCAGTACTTC.